These 29 T cell receptor beta chains came from one sample sequenced in a study of PD-1 blockade in classical Hodgkin lymphoma. Only in-frame clones appear in the TCRdb table, and some are missing; sequencing was by immunoSEQ multiplex PCR. This table has roughly 90,000 clones, roughly 81% appearing once. Autologous stem cell transplantation was followed by relapse in every patient, and brentuximab vedotin exposure varied. Sequencing was performed on peripheral blood mononuclear cells (PBMCs), taken before the second cycle of nivolumab. Source of these receptors: a human donor with classical Hodgkin lymphoma.

This rearrangement joins TRBV4-3 to TRBJ2-1; TRBD1 aligns across 7 bases. With 5 bases clipped from V and 7 bases from J, the junction kept 11 bases outside the gene matches. This CDR3 comprises 15 residues. Germline V CDR1 and CDR2: LGHNA, YSLEER. CDR3 sequence reads: CASSGTGVWGNEQFF. In nucleotides, the CDR3 is TGCGCCAGCAGCGGTACAGGGGTCTGGGGGAATGAGCAGTTCTTC.

The chain joins TRBV2 to TRBJ2-7; 7 bases map to TRBD2. Germline V gene sequence: CDR1 SNHLY, CDR2 FYNNEI. Trimming removed 7 bases from V and 5 bases from J; junction bases left unmatched: 8. This CDR3 has 13 amino acids. In nucleotides, the CDR3 is TGTGCCAGCAAGGAGGGAGGGCCCCACGAGCAGTACTTC. It translates to CASKEGGPHEQYF.

This clone was seen only a few times. The chain couples TRBV28 to TRBJ1-4; 7 nucleotides agree with TRBD1. The CDR3 sequence is 13 residues long. J gave up 17 bases and V 2 bases, and 11 bases lay outside the gene matches. Germline V gene data show CDR1 as MDHEN and CDR2 as SYDVKM. The CDR3 nucleotides are TGTGCCAGCAGTTTAGGTGGGCCGGGACAGAAATTTTTT. Protein: CASSLGGPGQKFF.

This chain uses TRBV18 with TRBJ2-7; 7 nucleotides agree with TRBD2. Germline loops: CDR1 KGHSH, CDR2 LQKENI. The CDR3 loop spans 15 amino acids. V trimming: 2 bases; J trimming: 4 bases; junction bases outside the gene matches: 8. The CDR3 nucleotides are TGTGCCAGCTCACCAAGGGCGGGAGTACGATACGAGCAGTACTTC. Translation gives CASSPRAGVRYEQYF. Full variable domain (rest looked up from reference TRBV18 and TRBJ2-7): NAGVMQNPRHLVRRRGQEARLRCSPMKGHSHVYWYRQLPEEGLKFMVYLQKENIIDESGMPKERFSAEFPKEGPSILRIQQVVRGDSAAYFCASSPRAGVRYEQYFGPGTRLTVT.

The gene calls are TRBV7-8 and TRBJ2-5; 9 nucleotides line up with TRBD2. This CDR3 contains 14 residues. After removal of 4 bases from V and 3 bases from J, the junction contained 3 bases not matched to a gene. Germline lookup yields CDR1 SGHVS and CDR2 FQNEAQ. CDR3: CASSWTSDKETQYF. DNA of the CDR3: TGTGCCAGCAGCTGGACTAGCGACAAAGAGACCCAGTACTTC.

The chain joins TRBV30 to TRBJ2-7; D may correspond to TRBD1 or TRBD2 (5 bases each). V was pared by 2 bases and J by 2 bases, with 10 bases between. The CDR3 is 13 residues long. Germline lookup yields CDR1 GTSNPN and CDR2 SVGIG (reference sequence). CDR3 DNA: TGTGCCTGGAGTCCCGGGACCACCTACGAGCAGTACTTC. This sequence encodes CAWSPGTTYEQYF.

The chain uses TRBV5-1 and TRBJ1-1; TRBD1 matches 9 bases. Trimming at V came to 4 bases and at J to 1 base, leaving 8 bases not matched to a gene. CDR1 is SGHRS and CDR2 is YFSETQ in the germline V gene. The CDR3 runs 16 residues. The CDR3 is CASSRQGVEWNTEAFF. The CDR3 bases are TGCGCCAGCAGCCGACAGGGGGTCGAATGGAACACTGAAGCTTTCTTT.

This chain links TRBV10-3 with TRBJ2-7; D remains ambiguous. In germline, CDR1 is ENHRY, CDR2 SYGVKD. This CDR3 is built from 13 residues. V gave up 10 bases and J gave up 0 bases, with 13 bases separating them. Here the CDR3 reads CATHTENSYEQYF. The CDR3 DNA is TGTGCCACCCACACGGAGAACTCCTACGAGCAGTACTTC.

This chain links TRBV7-5 with TRBJ2-7. TRBV7-5 is reported as a pseudogene. This CDR3 is 12 amino acids long. The CDR3 loop reads CVRSLALGRQYF. The CDR3 nucleotides read TGTGTCAGAAGCTTAGCGCTCGGAAGACAGTACTTC.

The chain recombines TRBV10-3 with TRBJ1-1, with 8 nucleotides matching TRBD1. CDR1 and CDR2 (germline): ENHRY, SYGVKD. This CDR3 is built from 14 residues. V trimming: 5 bases; J trimming: 5 bases; junction bases outside the gene matches: 7. Here the CDR3 reads CAISTDRGGTEAFF. The CDR3 DNA is TGTGCCATCAGTACTGACAGGGGTGGAACTGAAGCTTTCTTT.

The chain carries TRBV5-5 and TRBJ2-4; 7 bases fit TRBD1. The ends lost 0 bases at V and 6 bases at J; junction bases unmatched: 3. The CDR3 length is 14 residues. Germline V lookup: CDR1 SGHKS, CDR2 YYEKEE (reference sequence). CDR3 sequence reads: CASSLEAGGNIQYF. The CDR3 DNA sequence: TGTGCCAGCAGCTTGGAGGCAGGGGGAAACATTCAGTACTTC.

CDR3 in amino acids: CASSLSADLNQPQHF. DNA for the CDR3: TGTGCCAGCAGCTTATCGGCAGATCTTAATCAGCCCCAGCATTTT. The chain has TRBV11-3 and TRBJ1-5; D is ambiguous. This CDR3 has 15 residues. Germline V lookup: CDR1 SGHNT, CDR2 YENEEA. V was trimmed by 2 bases and J by 4 bases, leaving 12 bases between them.

V usage is TRBV5-4 and J usage is TRBJ1-2; D gene uncertain. CDR1 and CDR2 from the germline V gene are SGHNT and YYREEE (reference sequence). V was pared by 4 bases and J by 7 bases, with 11 bases between. This CDR3 comprises 12 residues. The CDR3 reads CASSNTDVGYTF. The CDR3 bases are TGTGCCAGCAGCAACACAGACGTTGGCTACACCTTC.

The gene calls are TRBV11-2 and TRBJ1-1; maybe TRBD1 (6 bases). V was shortened by 1 base and J by 3 bases, with 12 bases between the two germline ends. From germline, CDR1 is SGHAT and CDR2 FQNNGV. CDR3 length: 15 residues. The CDR3 protein is CASSLGPRGDTEAFF. CDR3 DNA sequence: TGTGCCAGCAGCTTAGGTCCCAGGGGCGACACTGAAGCTTTCTTT.

The chain combines TRBV11-2 with TRBJ1-2; TRBD1 might be the D (5 bases). The germline V gene has CDR1 SGHAT and CDR2 FQNNGV. The CDR3 sequence is 13 residues long. The V end was cut by 6 bases, the J end by 4 bases, with 12 bases between. The CDR3 spells CASRQDGLYGYTF. CDR3 nucleotides: TGTGCCAGCAGACAGGACGGACTCTATGGCTACACCTTC.

The V and J genes are TRBV4-1 and TRBJ1-4; D gene unclear. The CDR3 consists of 15 residues. Germline V gene lookup returns CDR1 MGHRA and CDR2 YSYEKL. V was shortened by 1 base and J by 7 bases, with 13 bases between the two germline ends. CDR3 in DNA: TGCGCCAGCAGCCAAGGGGGAGGGTTCATTGAAAAACTGTTTTTT. Translated, it gives CASSQGGGFIEKLFF.

The V and J genes are TRBV19 and TRBJ1-2; maybe TRBD1 (6 bases). V shed 9 bases and J shed 4 bases, with 12 bases lying between them. This CDR3 spans 12 amino acids. CDR1 and CDR2 (germline): LNHDA, SQIVND (reference sequence). CDR3 nucleotide sequence: TGTGCCAGCGGGGGCTTGGCCTATGGCTACACCTTC. Translating it yields CASGGLAYGYTF.

The rearrangement links TRBV28 to TRBJ1-5; no reliable D call. The germline gives CDR1 MDHEN, CDR2 SYDVKM. The CDR3 is 15 residues long. V lost 10 bases, J lost 4 bases, and 20 bases lay in between. As DNA, the CDR3 is TGTGCCACCCAGAGGAGTTCCACAAATAATCAGCCCCAGCATTTT. It codes for CATQRSSTNNQPQHF.

The sample holds one count of this clone. This chain uses TRBV6-1 with TRBJ2-3, with 10 bases that match TRBD2. CDR3 length equals 14 residues. The V gene's germline CDR1 is MNHNS and CDR2 SASEGT. V was pared by 6 bases and J by 0 bases, with 0 bases of the junction left unmatched. CDR3 bases: TGTGCCAGCAGGACTAGCGGGAGCACAGATACGCAGTATTTT. As protein: CASRTSGSTDTQYF.

V is TRBV30 and J is TRBJ2-7; 14 bases are shared with TRBD2. Germline CDR1 and CDR2: GTSNPN and SVGIG (reference sequence). The CDR3 is 13 amino acids. The V gene end was trimmed by 5 bases and the J gene end by 5 bases; junction bases not matched to a gene: 2. In nucleotides, the CDR3 is TGTGCCTGGGGACTAGCGGGAGGCCACGAGCAGTACTTC. Translation gives CAWGLAGGHEQYF.

The V gene is TRBV4-2, the J gene TRBJ2-7; the match to TRBD2 covers 10 bases. This CDR3 contains 18 residues. The junction had 12 bases not matched to a gene; V was cut back by 1 base and J by 3 bases. The germline V gene encodes CDR1 LGHNA and CDR2 YNFKEQ. The CDR3 sequence is CASSQAGGLASGSYEQYF. CDR3 in DNA: TGTGCCAGCAGCCAAGCCGGAGGTCTGGCTAGCGGGAGCTACGAGCAGTACTTC.

The chain is built from TRBV7-9 and TRBJ2-3, with D possibly TRBD1 on 5 matching bases. V was cut by 2 bases and J by 2 bases, with 11 bases left in between. Germline V CDR1 and CDR2: SEHNR, FQNEAQ (reference sequence). This CDR3 region has 15 residues. The CDR3 DNA sequence: TGTGCCAGCAGCTTATGGGGCGGAACCACAGATACGCAGTATTTT. Its translation is CASSLWGGTTDTQYF. Complete variable domain (other parts from reference TRBV7-9 and TRBJ2-3): DTGVSQNPRHKITKRGQNVTFRCDPISEHNRLYWYRQTLGQGPEFLTYFQNEAQLEKSRLLSDRFSAERPKGSFSTLEIQRTEQGDSAMYLCASSLWGGTTDTQYFGPGTRLTVL.

This chain links TRBV9 with TRBJ1-1; D ambiguous. CDR1 and CDR2 (germline): SGDLS, YYNGEE. The V end was cut by 0 bases, the J end by 8 bases, with 5 bases between. This CDR3 is built from 11 residues. As DNA, the CDR3 is TGTGCCAGCAGCGTAGCCTCCGAAGCTTTCTTT. Protein product: CASSVASEAFF.

J is TRBJ2-1 and V is TRBV7-2; maybe TRBD2 (7 bases). The V end was cut by 1 base, the J end by 3 bases, with 16 bases between. Germline V gives CDR1 SGHTA, CDR2 FQGNSA. The CDR3 sequence is 17 residues long. DNA for the CDR3: TGTGCCAGCAGCTTAGGGGGGTCAGGGGACTACTACAATGAGCAGTTCTTC. It encodes CASSLGGSGDYYNEQFF.

The sample holds one count of this clone. This chain's CDR3 is CASSLLAGGGETQYF. The CDR3 bases are TGTGCCAGCAGTTTATTAGCGGGAGGCGGAGAGACCCAGTACTTC. V is TRBV28 and J is TRBJ2-5; TRBD2 matches 10 bases. The germline gives CDR1 MDHEN, CDR2 SYDVKM. J was trimmed by 4 bases and V by 1 base; bases with no gene match: 3. The CDR3 runs 15 residues.

The chain couples TRBV18 to TRBJ2-5, with D unclear. Germline CDR1 KGHSH, CDR2 LQKENI. The CDR3 runs 17 residues. Trimming took 3 bases from V and 5 from J, leaving 22 bases between them. CDR3 residues: CASSPKQLDGLIETQYF. The CDR3 bases are TGTGCCAGCTCACCTAAACAGCTGGATGGGCTAATTGAGACCCAGTACTTC.

The chain links TRBV7-2 to TRBJ2-5, with no clear D. Germline CDR1 and CDR2: SGHTA and FQGNSA. Trimming left V 1 base short and J 5 bases short, with 8 bases between. The CDR3 covers 13 residues. CDR3 nucleotides: TGTGCCAGCAGCTTAGTGGTATGGGAGACCCAGTACTTC. It encodes CASSLVVWETQYF.

The rearrangement uses TRBV11-1 and TRBJ1-1; no firm D call. V was pared by 2 bases and J by 6 bases, with 7 bases between. Per the germline V gene, CDR1 is SGHAT and CDR2 is FQDESV (reference sequence). The CDR3 length is 12 residues. Here the CDR3 DNA reads TGTGCCAGCAGCTTATGGGTCCCTGAAGCTTTCTTT. Encoded protein: CASSLWVPEAFF.

The chain uses TRBV6-5 and TRBJ2-1, with 10 bases matching TRBD2. This CDR3 comprises 16 residues. The germline CDR1 and CDR2 sequences are MNHEY and SVGAGI. V trimming: 2 bases; J trimming: 7 bases; junction bases outside the gene matches: 8. The CDR3 protein is CASSYTLAGVSNEQFF. CDR3 DNA sequence: TGTGCCAGCAGTTACACGCTAGCGGGAGTAAGTAATGAGCAGTTCTTC.